Shown below are 17 T cell receptor beta chains from a single sample sequenced in a study of cytomegalovirus exposure and HLA in healthy donors. Use of 60 Vbeta and 13 Jbeta primers characterized the PCR. Profiling relied on immunoSEQ multiplex PCR, and the TCRdb table lists in-frame clones only, not all of them. The table has fewer than 200,000 clones, roughly 71% seen once. The material sequenced was PBMCs. Receptor source: a woman aged 50 to 60 in good health and CMV-seropositive.

The V call is TRBV5-1, the J call TRBJ2-5; 8 bases align to TRBD2. The J call is uncertain, as TRBJ2-7 better fits the DNA end. Germline CDR1 is SGHRS and CDR2 is YFSETQ. The CDR3 consists of 16 residues. CDR3: CASSLGWGGGPYEQYF. DNA for the CDR3: TGCGCCAGCAGCTTGGGTTGGGGCGGGGGGCCCTACGAGCAGTACTTC.

This sequence joins TRBV9 and TRBJ2-2, with 11 positions matching TRBD2. V lost 4 bases and J lost 1; bases outside the gene matches: 9. The CDR3 runs to 18 residues. In germline, CDR1 is SGDLS, CDR2 YYNGEE. The CDR3 nucleotides are TGTGCCAGCAGCTCCCAACTCGGACTAGCGGGGAACACCGGGGAGCTGTTTTTT. Its protein is CASSSQLGLAGNTGELFF.

V is TRBV18 and J is TRBJ2-2, with D maybe TRBD2 (6 bases). Germline V gives CDR1 KGHSH, CDR2 LQKENI. The V end lost 2 bases, the J end lost 0 bases, and 10 bases lay between the germline ends. The CDR3 is 16 amino acids. CDR3 residues: CASSPNAGTNTGELFF. CDR3 nucleotides: TGTGCCAGCTCACCAAATGCGGGGACGAACACCGGGGAGCTGTTTTTT.

This clone was observed a few times. Within the sample, other DNA sequences also encode this same CDR3. The J gene is TRBJ2-2, the V gene TRBV7-9; perhaps TRBD1 as D (6 bases). With 2 bases removed from V and 5 bases from J, the gap between germline ends came to 6 bases. CDR1 is SEHNR and CDR2 is FQNEAQ in the germline V gene (reference sequence). This CDR3 is 13 amino acids long. The CDR3 coding sequence is TGTGCCAGCAGCTTACAGGGGACCGGGGAGCTGTTTTTT. This codes for CASSLQGTGELFF. The complete variable domain, with remaining parts taken from reference TRBV7-9 and TRBJ2-2, reads DTGVSQNPRHKITKRGQNVTFRCDPISEHNRLYWYRQTLGQGPEFLTYFQNEAQLEKSRLLSDRFSAERPKGSFSTLEIQRTEQGDSAMYLCASSLQGTGELFFGEGSRLTVL.

This chain links TRBV4-1 with TRBJ1-6; TRBD1 matches 7 bases. The germline CDR1 and CDR2 sequences are MGHRA and YSYEKL. The CDR3 sequence is 16 residues long. V lost 3 bases, J lost 10 bases, and 12 bases stayed unmatched. Here the CDR3 reads CASSQSRDSSRSPLHF. In nucleotides, the CDR3 is TGCGCCAGCAGCCAGTCCCGGGACAGTTCTCGATCACCCCTCCACTTT.

The gene calls are TRBV2 and TRBJ2-7, with 10 bases aligning to TRBD2. Germline assignment: CDR1 SNHLY and CDR2 FYNNEI. This CDR3 is 14 amino acids long. V shed 8 bases and J 3 bases; nucleotides not matched to a gene: 7. CDR3 protein: CASLRERGGYEQYF. CDR3 in DNA: TGTGCCAGCCTCCGGGAGCGGGGGGGCTACGAGCAGTACTTC.

This clone was counted a single time. The V gene is TRBV30, the J gene TRBJ1-2, with 9 nucleotides matching TRBD1. The CDR3 sequence is 13 residues long. Germline values: CDR1 GTSNPN, CDR2 SVGIG (reference sequence). The ends lost 2 bases at V and 8 bases at J; junction bases unmatched: 6. In DNA form, the CDR3 reads TGTGCCTGGAGTTCTGGGACAGGGTGGGGCTACACCTTC. It is translated as CAWSSGTGWGYTF.

The chain carries TRBV5-1 and TRBJ2-5; D perhaps matches TRBD2 (6 bases). The DNA end is a closer match to TRBJ2-7, so the J assignment may be wrong. This CDR3 is built from 15 residues. Germline assignment: CDR1 SGHRS and CDR2 YFSETQ. CDR3 sequence: CASYFTPAREDEQYF. The CDR3 DNA is TGCGCCAGTTATTTTACTCCCGCCAGGGAGGACGAGCAGTACTTC.

This clone occurred a few times. This chain links TRBV29-1 with TRBJ1-4, with D perhaps matching TRBD1 (5 bases). The CDR3 contains 15 residues. Germline CDR1 SQVTM, CDR2 ANQGSEA. V was cut by 5 bases and J by 0 bases, with 13 bases left in between. CDR3 sequence (DNA): TGCAGCGTTCTTGACAGCGCCGCAACTAATGAAAAACTGTTTTTT. Its protein product is CSVLDSAATNEKLFF.

The gene calls are TRBV5-1 and TRBJ2-7; TRBD1 might be the D (5 bases). This CDR3 region has 12 residues. V shed 5 bases and J shed 2 bases, with 8 bases lying between them. Looked up from germline, CDR1 is SGHRS and CDR2 is YFSETQ. CDR3 in amino acids: CASSDRTYEQYF. CDR3 in DNA: TGCGCCAGCAGTGACAGAACCTACGAGCAGTACTTC.

V usage is TRBV18 and J usage is TRBJ2-7; D is possibly TRBD1 (6 bases). Germline V gives CDR1 KGHSH, CDR2 LQKENI. The V end lost 3 bases, the J end lost 0 bases, and 15 bases lay between the germline ends. The CDR3 has 16 residues. The CDR3 protein is CASSPAQGKISYEQYF. For the CDR3, the DNA is TGTGCCAGCTCACCCGCACAGGGAAAAATCTCCTACGAGCAGTACTTC.

This clone was seen once. The CDR3 bases are TGCAGCGTCAGGACAGGGGGCGCCTATGGCTACACCTTC. Amino acid sequence: CSVRTGGAYGYTF. The chain carries TRBV29-1 and TRBJ1-2, with TRBD1 matching 11 bases. The V gene's germline CDR1 is SQVTM and CDR2 ANQGSEA. The CDR3 extends over 13 amino acids. V shed 6 bases, J shed 4 bases, and the junction held 4 bases outside the gene matches. Supplemented by reference TRBV29-1 and TRBJ1-2, the full variable domain reads SAVISQKPSRDICQRGTSLTIQCQVDSQVTMMFWYRQQPGQSLTLIATANQGSEATYESGFVIDKFPISRPNLTFSTLTVSNMSPEDSSIYLCSVRTGGAYGYTFGSGTRLTVV.

This sequence joins TRBV7-3 and TRBJ1-3; D is ambiguous. Between the trimmed V and J ends, which lost 2 bases and 7 bases, there was a span of 12 bases. This CDR3 is 14 amino acids long. Germline values: CDR1 SGHTA, CDR2 FQGTGA. The CDR3 protein is CASSLAGSANTIYF. The CDR3 DNA follows: TGTGCCAGCAGCTTAGCGGGGTCCGCGAACACCATATATTTT.

The V and J genes are TRBV2 and TRBJ1-4, with TRBD1 matching 9 bases. This CDR3 has 14 residues. V was clipped by 5 bases and J by 8 bases; unmatched bases: 6. The germline V gene encodes CDR1 SNHLY and CDR2 FYNNEI. The DNA of the CDR3 is TGTGCCAGCAGTAAAAGGACAGGGGCCGAAAAACTGTTTTTT. Translation gives CASSKRTGAEKLFF.

V gene TRBV30 combines with J gene TRBJ2-5; possibly TRBD2 for D (5 bases). The CDR3 sequence is 15 residues long. V dropped 0 bases and J dropped 2 bases, with 13 bases sitting between them. Per the germline V gene, CDR1 is GTSNPN and CDR2 is SVGIG (reference sequence). This CDR3 reads CAWSVLRTLQETQYF. DNA for the CDR3: TGTGCCTGGAGTGTACTTAGGACTTTACAAGAGACCCAGTACTTC.

This chain uses TRBV15 with TRBJ2-3; 7 nucleotides line up with TRBD2. Losses at the gene ends were 1 base for V and 0 bases for J; bases not matched to a gene: 1. Germline assignment: CDR1 LNHNV and CDR2 YYDKDF (reference sequence). The CDR3 has 15 amino acids. Here the CDR3 DNA reads TGTGCCACCAGCAGAGGCGGGAGTAGCACAGATACGCAGTATTTT. It specifies CATSRGGSSTDTQYF.

This clone was counted only a few times. The rearrangement uses TRBV9 and TRBJ1-4, with 9 bases fitting TRBD1. The CDR3 totals 19 residues. After removal of 2 bases from V and 5 bases from J, the junction contained 16 bases not matched to a gene. Germline values: CDR1 SGDLS, CDR2 YYNGEE. CDR3 sequence: CASSVGGGTGFSQNEKLFF. The CDR3 nucleotides are TGTGCCAGCAGCGTGGGAGGTGGGACAGGGTTTTCTCAAAATGAAAAACTGTTTTTT.